Listed below are T cell receptor beta chains from one sample, sequenced in a study of blood T cells in healthy people across ages. MiXCR was run by TCRdb on the 5' RACE reads, yielding one entry per CDR3 protein. This table has some 750,000 distinct CDR3 sequences, 20% to 25% appearing once. The sample comprised blood. Receptors were obtained from a man aged 65 to 79 in good health. Both conserved end residues are part of each CDR3. Fields, in order: CDR3 DNA, CDR3 protein, V gene, D gene, clone size, J gene. D genes are given only for firm matches. Clone size is shown for a subset of rows, as once, few, many or a class of expanded clone.

CDR3 DNA: TGCAGCGTTGAAGATCCGGGCGGCTACAATGAGCAGTTCTTC
CDR3 protein: CSVEDPGGYNEQFF
V gene: TRBV29-1
D gene: NA
clone size: NA
J gene: TRBJ2-1

CDR3 DNA: TGTGCCAGCAGCAAAGGGGGCGGATTCTACAATGAGCAGTTCTTC
CDR3 protein: CASSKGGGFYNEQFF
V gene: TRBV21-1
D gene: NA
clone size: NA
J gene: TRBJ2-1

CDR3 DNA: TGTGCCAGCAGCCGATCTACAGGGGGCGCGGGAAATGAGCAGTTCTTC
CDR3 protein: CASSRSTGGAGNEQFF
V gene: TRBV14
D gene: TRBD1
clone size: NA
J gene: TRBJ2-1

CDR3 DNA: TGTGCCAGCAGTTTAGGCAGTGGGTTGAACACTGAAGCTTTCTTT
CDR3 protein: CASSLGSGLNTEAFF
V gene: TRBV28
D gene: NA
clone size: few
J gene: TRBJ1-1

CDR3 DNA: TGTGCCAGCAGCTTCGGTCTAGCGTCCTACAATGAGCAGTTCTTC
CDR3 protein: CASSFGLASYNEQFF
V gene: TRBV7-2
D gene: NA
clone size: few
J gene: TRBJ2-1

CDR3 DNA: TGTGCCACCAGTGATTTGCGGCAGTACAATGAGCAGTTCTTC
CDR3 protein: CATSDLRQYNEQFF
V gene: TRBV24-1
D gene: NA
clone size: NA
J gene: TRBJ2-1

CDR3 DNA: TGCAGTGCTTATCTAGCGGGGAGGAACACAGATACGCAGTATTTT
CDR3 protein: CSAYLAGRNTDTQYF
V gene: TRBV20-1
D gene: TRBD2
clone size: few
J gene: TRBJ2-3

CDR3 DNA: TGCGCCAGCAGCTTGGCCCCTAGCGGGGGAGGTGGCACAGATACGCAGTATTTT
CDR3 protein: CASSLAPSGGGGTDTQYF
V gene: TRBV5-1
D gene: TRBD2
clone size: NA
J gene: TRBJ2-3

CDR3 DNA: TGTGCCAGCAGCCTCGGACAGGGCGGCTTAGAGCAGTACTTC
CDR3 protein: CASSLGQGGLEQYF
V gene: TRBV7-9
D gene: TRBD1
clone size: few
J gene: TRBJ2-7

CDR3 DNA: TGTGCCAGCAGTGTTGGGCCGGGACCGTACAATGAGCAGTTCTTC
CDR3 protein: CASSVGPGPYNEQFF
V gene: TRBV12-3/TRBV12-4
D gene: NA
clone size: few
J gene: TRBJ2-1

CDR3 DNA: TGTGCCAGCAGAGAAAGGACTAGCGGCAACAATGAGCAGTTCTTC
CDR3 protein: CASRERTSGNNEQFF
V gene: TRBV12-3/TRBV12-4
D gene: TRBD2
clone size: few
J gene: TRBJ2-1

CDR3 DNA: TGTGCCAGCAGCTTTGGACTAATGAGCGAACTGTTTTTT
CDR3 protein: CASSFGLMSELFF
V gene: TRBV7-2
D gene: NA
clone size: NA
J gene: TRBJ1-4

CDR3 DNA: TGTGCCAGCAGCTTGGCGGGGGTCACTGGCTACACCTTC
CDR3 protein: CASSLAGVTGYTF
V gene: TRBV5-6
D gene: NA
clone size: NA
J gene: TRBJ1-2

CDR3 DNA: TGTGCCAGCAGCTTAGTGGGGCGCCAAAATCAGCCCCAGCATTTT
CDR3 protein: CASSLVGRQNQPQHF
V gene: TRBV7-8
D gene: NA
clone size: NA
J gene: TRBJ1-5

CDR3 DNA: TGTGCCAGCTCACCACCGGAGGGTACCTACGAGCAGTACTTC
CDR3 protein: CASSPPEGTYEQYF
V gene: TRBV18
D gene: NA
clone size: few
J gene: TRBJ2-7

CDR3 DNA: TGCGCCAGCTTAGACCAGCCTCCAAAAAAATCTGGGGCCAACGTCCTGACTTTC
CDR3 protein: CASLDQPPKKSGANVLTF
V gene: TRBV5-1
D gene: NA
clone size: NA
J gene: TRBJ2-6

CDR3 DNA: TGTGCCAGCAGTGGACAGGTAACAGATACGCAGTATTTT
CDR3 protein: CASSGQVTDTQYF
V gene: TRBV28
D gene: TRBD1
clone size: NA
J gene: TRBJ2-3

CDR3 DNA: TGTGCCAGCAGCTTAGATGACAGGGCTGGAAACACCATATATTTT
CDR3 protein: CASSLDDRAGNTIYF
V gene: TRBV7-8
D gene: TRBD1
clone size: once
J gene: TRBJ1-3

CDR3 DNA: TGTGCCAGCAGTCTCCAGGGCCCTAACTATGGCTACACCTTC
CDR3 protein: CASSLQGPNYGYTF
V gene: TRBV2
D gene: NA
clone size: NA
J gene: TRBJ1-2

CDR3 DNA: TGTGCCAGCAGTCCACTTAGGGAGGTCAGGAACACTGAAGCTTTCTTT
CDR3 protein: CASSPLREVRNTEAFF
V gene: TRBV12-3/TRBV12-4
D gene: NA
clone size: NA
J gene: TRBJ1-1

CDR3 DNA: TGTGCCAGCAGCTTAGTAGGACATGGACCTGTTGAACTGTTTTTT
CDR3 protein: CASSLVGHGPVELFF
V gene: TRBV7-2
D gene: NA
clone size: NA
J gene: TRBJ1-4

CDR3 DNA: TGTGCCAGCAGTTCACACCGCCTGGGACAGGAGAACTATGGCTACCCCTTC
CDR3 protein: CASSSHRLGQENYGYPF
V gene: TRBV6-5
D gene: TRBD1
clone size: NA
J gene: TRBJ1-2

CDR3 DNA: TGTGCCAGCAGCAGACCGGGACAGGGGATGAACACTGAAGTTTTCTTT
CDR3 protein: CASSRPGQGMNTEVFF
V gene: TRBV5-6
D gene: TRBD1
clone size: few
J gene: TRBJ1-1

CDR3 DNA: TGTGCCAGCAGCTTAGAGGTTCTACTAGCCGATACGCAGTATTTT
CDR3 protein: CASSLEVLLADTQYF
V gene: TRBV7-2
D gene: NA
clone size: few
J gene: TRBJ2-3

CDR3 DNA: TGTGCCAGCAGTTACTCTCCGCGACAGTCGAGCTCCTATAATGCACCCCTCCACTTT
CDR3 protein: CASSYSPRQSSSYNAPLHF
V gene: TRBV6-7
D gene: NA
clone size: NA
J gene: TRBJ1-6

CDR3 DNA: TGTGCCAGTAGTAGGCCCCAGGGGGCTTTCGCCGGGGAGCTGTTTTTT
CDR3 protein: CASSRPQGAFAGELFF
V gene: TRBV19
D gene: TRBD1
clone size: few
J gene: TRBJ2-2

CDR3 DNA: TGCAGTGCTCCCCGGGAGACCTTTTCACCCCTCCACTTT
CDR3 protein: CSAPRETFSPLHF
V gene: TRBV20-1
D gene: NA
clone size: NA
J gene: TRBJ1-6

CDR3 DNA: TGTGCCAGCAGCCTATGGGGACTCAACTATGGCTACACCTTC
CDR3 protein: CASSLWGLNYGYTF
V gene: TRBV28
D gene: NA
clone size: many
J gene: TRBJ1-2

CDR3 DNA: TGTGCCTGGAGTAATTTGCGCAACTACAATGAGCAGTTCTTC
CDR3 protein: CAWSNLRNYNEQFF
V gene: TRBV30
D gene: NA
clone size: few
J gene: TRBJ2-1